Each of the 15 T cell receptor beta chains below was sequenced from the same sample in a study of long-term antiretroviral therapy in people with HIV. The authors ran the immunoSEQ assay, v3.0, at survey level. The method was immunoSEQ multiplex PCR; TCRdb's version includes in-frame clones alone and lacks a portion of them. Among 21,000 or so clones listed, more than 70% were seen once. This sample comprised unsorted PBMCs, obtained 2.3 years after starting antiretroviral therapy. All receptors come from a man in his sixties with HIV.

The CDR3 DNA sequence: TGCGCCAGCAGCCAGTTAGCGGGATCGGTTGAAGAGCAGTTCTTC. Translating gives CASSQLAGSVEEQFF. The rearrangement joins TRBV10-1 to TRBJ2-1; 8 positions agree with TRBD2. V shed 6 bases, J shed 10 bases, and the junction held 14 bases outside the gene matches. The CDR3 runs 15 residues. Germline V gives CDR1 WNHNN, CDR2 SYGVQD (reference sequence).

The rearrangement joins TRBV7-3 to TRBJ2-5; 10 bases are a match to TRBD2. The CDR3 length is 18 residues. Unmatched junction bases numbered 12, after V lost 1 base and J lost 4 bases. Per the germline V gene, CDR1 is SGHTA and CDR2 is FQGTGA. In DNA form, the CDR3 reads TGTGCCAGCAGCTTAAAACCGGATCTAGCGGGAGCTAGAGAGACCCAGTACTTC. Protein: CASSLKPDLAGARETQYF.

The rearrangement joins TRBV9 to TRBJ2-7; TRBD2 matches 9 bases. The CDR3 has 15 amino acids. Trimming cost V 4 bases and J 3 bases; bases outside gene matches: 8. Germline assignment: CDR1 SGDLS and CDR2 YYNGEE. Written as DNA, the CDR3 is TGTGCCAGCAGCCCATCTTCTAGCGGGGTCTACGAGCAGTACTTC. Its translation is CASSPSSSGVYEQYF.

The genes are TRBV30 and TRBJ1-5; D remains unclear. CDR1 and CDR2 from the germline V gene are GTSNPN and SVGIG (reference sequence). The CDR3 sequence is 12 residues long. V dropped 1 base and J dropped 6 bases, with 7 bases sitting between them. The CDR3 loop reads CAWSAPGQPQHF. Here the CDR3 DNA reads TGTGCCTGGAGTGCCCCAGGTCAGCCCCAGCATTTT.

The V and J genes are TRBV4-3 and TRBJ2-3; the match to TRBD2 covers 9 bases. CDR1 is LGHNA, CDR2 YSLEER, per germline. V trimming: 1 base; J trimming: 0 bases; junction bases outside the gene matches: 8. CDR3 length equals 18 residues. CDR3 sequence (DNA): TGCGCCAGCAGCCAAGTCCCGAAAGCGGGGGGAAGCACAGATACGCAGTATTTT. Its translation: CASSQVPKAGGSTDTQYF.

The chain combines TRBV9 with TRBJ2-6, with D possibly being TRBD1 (6 bases). Trimming stripped 2 bases from V and 4 bases from J, with 7 bases between. The germline CDR1 and CDR2 sequences are SGDLS and YYNGEE. This CDR3 spans 14 amino acids. The CDR3 nucleotides read TGTGCCAGCAGCGTTGGACAGGGGGCCAACGTCCTGACTTTC. Its translation is CASSVGQGANVLTF.

The chain couples TRBV5-1 to TRBJ2-1; D is uncertain. V was pared by 4 bases and J by 2 bases, with 13 bases between. Germline V lookup: CDR1 SGHRS, CDR2 YFSETQ. This CDR3 is 15 amino acids long. The chain's CDR3 is CASSLNPGPYNEQFF. The CDR3 nucleotides read TGCGCCAGCAGCCTAAACCCCGGGCCCTACAATGAGCAGTTCTTC. The complete variable domain, with remaining parts taken from reference TRBV5-1 and TRBJ2-1, reads KAGVTQTPRYLIKTRGQQVTLSCSPISGHRSVSWYQQTPGQGLQFLFEYFSETQRNKGNFPGRFSGRQFSNSRSEMNVSTLELGDSALYLCASSLNPGPYNEQFFGPGTRLTVL.

This clone was picked up a small number of times. The CDR3 loop is CASSGGYNSPLHF. The DNA of the CDR3 is TGTGCCAGCTCAGGGGGGTATAATTCACCCCTCCACTTT. This sequence joins TRBV28 and TRBJ1-6; 7 bases map to TRBD1. The CDR3 consists of 13 residues. V dropped 8 bases and J dropped 4; count of bases not matched to a gene: 2. The germline gives CDR1 MDHEN, CDR2 SYDVKM.

The rearrangement uses TRBV7-9 and TRBJ1-2; weak D call: TRBD1 (6 bases). CDR3 length equals 13 residues. Trimming left V 7 bases short and J 6 bases short, with 15 bases between. Germline V gene sequence: CDR1 SEHNR, CDR2 FQNEAQ (reference sequence). The CDR3 sequence: CASTQGGRNGYTF. In nucleotides, the CDR3 is TGTGCCAGCACCCAAGGGGGGCGAAATGGCTACACCTTC.

The V call is TRBV29-1, the J call TRBJ2-5; 9 nucleotides line up with TRBD1. The length of the CDR3 is 13 residues. Germline CDR1 SQVTM, CDR2 ANQGSEA. After removal of 7 bases from V and 5 bases from J, the junction contained 8 bases not matched to a gene. CDR3 nucleotides: TGCAGCGGGGGGACAGGGACGGGGGAGACCCAGTACTTC. Amino acid sequence: CSGGTGTGETQYF.

The rearrangement links TRBV7-4 to TRBJ2-5; TRBD1 agrees at 9 bases. Germline V gives CDR1 SGHVT, CDR2 SQSDAQ. Trimming cost V 5 bases and J 2 bases; bases outside gene matches: 18. The CDR3 covers 19 residues. DNA for the CDR3: TGTGCCAGCAGCGTCTACCGGGACAGGGCTATCGAACAACAAGAGACCCAGTACTTC. This codes for CASSVYRDRAIEQQETQYF.

This chain connects TRBV5-1 to TRBJ2-5; no definite D call. The CDR3 consists of 14 residues. Trimming removed 1 base at V and 1 base at J, with 8 bases between. Per the germline V gene, CDR1 is SGHRS and CDR2 is YFSETQ. CDR3 amino acids: CASSLQAFQETQYF. The CDR3 nucleotides are TGCGCCAGCAGCTTGCAGGCATTCCAAGAGACCCAGTACTTC.

The chain employs TRBV2 and TRBJ1-2; D is possibly TRBD1 (5 bases). The germline V gene encodes CDR1 SNHLY and CDR2 FYNNEI. Trimming stripped 4 bases from V and 6 bases from J, with 12 bases between. The CDR3 totals 13 residues. The CDR3 reads CASSVFGGDGYTF. CDR3 DNA: TGTGCCAGCAGTGTCTTCGGAGGGGATGGCTACACCTTC.

The chain carries TRBV6-5 and TRBJ1-1; perhaps TRBD1 as D (5 bases). The V and J ends lost 5 bases and 0 bases respectively, with 13 bases between them. The V gene's germline CDR1 is MNHEY and CDR2 SVGAGI. The CDR3 runs 15 residues. The CDR3 here is CASSPPGLLNTEAFF. CDR3 DNA: TGTGCCAGCAGTCCCCCGGGACTGTTGAACACTGAAGCTTTCTTT.

J is TRBJ2-2 and V is TRBV5-1, with TRBD1 identical over 9 bases. The CDR3 has 16 residues. Per the germline V gene, CDR1 is SGHRS and CDR2 is YFSETQ. J was trimmed by 3 bases and V by 4 bases; bases with no gene match: 7. The CDR3 sequence is CASSPGTGMYTGELFF. CDR3 nucleotide sequence: TGCGCCAGCAGCCCCGGGACAGGGATGTACACCGGGGAGCTGTTTTTT.